The 21 T cell receptor beta chains below all came from one sample that was sequenced in a study of T-cell memory formation after mild COVID-19. Using its own MiXCR run on the 5' RACE reads, TCRdb lists one record per CDR3 protein. The table has fewer than 700,000 distinct CDR3 sequences, about a sixth seen once; the top ten hold more than 10%. The sample comprised PBMCs or a T cell subset sorted from them (not recorded which). The origin of the receptors is an adult woman who had mild COVID-19 (a few samples of this study predate the infection). Cell type and time point are not known.

This clonotype was recorded a few times. The chain has TRBV6-1 and TRBJ1-5; 8 bases are a match to TRBD1. The CDR3 runs 14 residues. J gave up 8 bases and V 6 bases, and 9 bases lay outside the gene matches. Per germline, CDR1 MNHNS and CDR2 SASEGT. CDR3 residues: CASRNGQGVKPQHF. The DNA for the CDR3 is TGTGCCAGCAGAAACGGACAGGGCGTGAAGCCCCAGCATTTT.

The rearrangement joins TRBV2 to TRBJ2-1, with D maybe TRBD2 (5 bases). The CDR3 has 12 amino acids. In germline, CDR1 is SNHLY, CDR2 FYNNEI. The V end lost 4 bases, the J end lost 9 bases, and 10 bases lay between the germline ends. The chain's CDR3 is CASSAVAGEQFF. CDR3 coding DNA: TGTGCCAGCAGTGCGGTGGCGGGTGAGCAGTTCTTC.

The chain employs TRBV4-2 and TRBJ1-2; D perhaps matches TRBD1 (5 bases). V lost 0 bases, J lost 4 bases, and 15 bases lay in between. Germline lookup yields CDR1 LGHNA and CDR2 YNFKEQ. There are 16 residues in the CDR3. The CDR3 DNA is TGTGCCAGCAGCCAAGATGGGCAAAGGGGAACCTATGGCTACACCTTC. This encodes CASSQDGQRGTYGYTF.

In this sample, this clonotype turned up a few times. The chain combines TRBV7-9 with TRBJ2-1; 15 nucleotides match TRBD2. Germline V CDR1 and CDR2: SEHNR, FQNEAQ (reference sequence). The CDR3 spans 16 residues. J was trimmed by 8 bases and V by 5 bases; bases with no gene match: 7. The CDR3 protein is CASSRGLAGGWDEQFF. CDR3 in DNA: TGTGCCAGCAGCCGGGGACTAGCGGGAGGCTGGGATGAGCAGTTCTTC.

This sequence joins TRBV15 and TRBJ2-7; the match to TRBD1 covers 9 bases. Per germline, CDR1 LNHNV and CDR2 YYDKDF (reference sequence). The CDR3 is 15 residues long. V lost 1 base to trimming and J lost 4 bases; unmatched junction nucleotides: 5. This chain's CDR3 is CATSRVLGTGYEQYF. The CDR3 DNA reads TGTGCCACCAGCAGAGTACTCGGGACAGGGTACGAGCAGTACTTC.

The chain joins TRBV24-1 to TRBJ1-1, with D maybe TRBD1 (5 bases). Trimming pared 7 bases from V and 5 bases from J, leaving 19 bases between. This CDR3 contains 15 residues. Germline assignment: CDR1 KGHDR and CDR2 SFDVKD. In DNA form, the CDR3 reads TGTGCCACCAGCCCCACAGATGGGGCAAGAACTGAAGCTTTCTTT. As protein: CATSPTDGARTEAFF.

This clonotype appeared a few times. This chain uses TRBV9 with TRBJ2-7; TRBD2 is a possible D gene (6 bases). Germline loops: CDR1 SGDLS, CDR2 YYNGEE. The length of the CDR3 is 15 residues. V was cut by 7 bases and J by 2 bases, with 19 bases left in between. The CDR3 is CASSMTPSGAYEQYF. CDR3 nucleotide sequence: TGTGCCAGCTCTATGACACCTTCGGGGGCCTACGAGCAGTACTTC.

The V gene is TRBV4-1, the J gene TRBJ1-1; 8 bases line up with TRBD1. CDR1 is MGHRA and CDR2 is YSYEKL in the germline V gene. The V and J ends lost 4 bases and 4 bases, in that order; junction bases with no gene match: 8. This CDR3 contains 15 residues. CDR3 nucleotide sequence: TGCGCCAGCAGCCTCCTAGGACAGGGAAGCACTGAAGCTTTCTTT. This encodes CASSLLGQGSTEAFF.

The chain has TRBV6-6 and TRBJ1-2; the D is unclear. Deletions cut 5 bases from V and 0 bases from J, with 16 bases between. The CDR3 is 16 residues long. In germline, CDR1 is MNHNY, CDR2 SVGAGI (reference sequence). Written as DNA, the CDR3 is TGTGCCAGCAGTCCGACATGGGGTATGACTAACTATGGCTACACCTTC. It codes for CASSPTWGMTNYGYTF.

This clonotype was seen ten or more times. The chain couples TRBV3-1 to TRBJ2-7; 7 bases map to TRBD2. Germline V gene data show CDR1 as LGHDT and CDR2 as YNNKEL (reference sequence). With 5 bases clipped from V and 2 bases from J, the junction kept 6 bases outside the gene matches. The CDR3 totals 14 residues. CDR3 sequence reads: CASSSTSAAYEQYF. CDR3 coding DNA: TGTGCCAGCAGCTCAACTAGCGCGGCCTACGAGCAGTACTTC.

This clonotype was seen many times. This chain links TRBV5-1 with TRBJ2-3, with TRBD2 as a possible D gene (6 bases). In germline, CDR1 is SGHRS, CDR2 YFSETQ. V was pared by 4 bases and J by 4 bases, with 13 bases between. This CDR3 comprises 14 residues. The CDR3 nucleotides read TGCGCCAGCAGCGGGGATGGGACTTCAGATACGCAGTATTTT. Its protein product is CASSGDGTSDTQYF.

This chain connects TRBV20-1 to TRBJ1-5, with no clear D. The CDR3 is made up of 15 amino acids. The germline gives CDR1 DFQATT, CDR2 SNEGSKA (reference sequence). Trimming removed 0 bases at V and 7 bases at J, with 16 bases between. The CDR3 coding sequence is TGCAGTGCTAGAGATGAAGGGAAAGGGAGCCAGCCCCAGCATTTT. Amino acids: CSARDEGKGSQPQHF.

As DNA, the CDR3 is TGTGCCAGTACACAAGGGGTCGCGGGAAGAGAGACCCAGTACTTC. As protein: CASTQGVAGRETQYF. The chain couples TRBV19 to TRBJ2-5; D might be TRBD2 (6 bases). In germline, CDR1 is LNHDA, CDR2 SQIVND (reference sequence). This CDR3 is built from 15 residues. V was pared by 7 bases and J by 4 bases, with 19 bases between.

The chain recombines TRBV7-9 with TRBJ1-1; D not certain. The V gene lost 1 base and the J gene lost 2 bases, with 11 bases spanning the gap. The CDR3 is 15 amino acids. The germline gives CDR1 SEHNR, CDR2 FQNEAQ (reference sequence). CDR3: CASSLEAVINTEAFF. CDR3 in DNA: TGTGCCAGCAGCTTAGAAGCCGTAATCAACACTGAAGCTTTCTTT.

This clonotype was observed many times. The chain uses TRBV4-1 and TRBJ2-7; TRBD1 matches 10 bases. Germline lookup yields CDR1 MGHRA and CDR2 YSYEKL. V lost 1 base, J lost 1 base, and 4 bases stayed unmatched. The CDR3 runs 16 residues. The DNA of the CDR3 is TGCGCCAGCAGCCAAGGGACAGGGGGTTTATCCTACGAGCAGTACTTC. Translation gives CASSQGTGGLSYEQYF.

This sequence joins TRBV7-2 and TRBJ1-4; TRBD1 matches at 8 bases. Germline loops: CDR1 SGHTA, CDR2 FQGNSA. The J segment lost 8 bases and the V segment lost 0 bases, leaving 5 bases of the junction unmatched. This CDR3 region has 15 residues. In DNA, the CDR3 is TGTGCCAGCAGCTTAGCGGCAGGGGGCAAAGAAAAACTGTTTTTT. Its protein is CASSLAAGGKEKLFF. Variable domain in full (rest from reference TRBV7-2 and TRBJ1-4): GAGVSQSPSNKVTEKGKDVELRCDPISGHTALYWYRQSLGQGLEFLIYFQGNSAPDKSGLPSDRFSAERTGGSVSTLTIQRTQQEDSAVYLCASSLAAGGKEKLFFGSGTQLSVL.

The chain joins TRBV5-5 to TRBJ2-2, with D possibly matching TRBD1 (6 bases). The CDR3 sequence is 14 residues long. Per germline, CDR1 SGHKS and CDR2 YYEKEE (reference sequence). The V and J ends lost 4 bases and 4 bases respectively, with 11 bases between them. The CDR3 coding sequence is TGTGCCAGCAGCACTAACAGGGCCACCGGGGAGCTGTTTTTT. This translates into CASSTNRATGELFF.

At least ten counts were recorded for this clonotype. The chain is built from TRBV12-3 or TRBV12-4 and TRBJ1-3; 7 nucleotides agree with TRBD1. This CDR3 region has 15 residues. The ends lost 2 bases at V and 3 bases at J; junction bases unmatched: 4. In DNA, the CDR3 is TGTGCCAGCAGTTTAAGGGGGCGCGGTGGAAACACCATATATTTT. Translation: CASSLRGRGGNTIYF.

A few counts support this clonotype. The gene calls are TRBV7-9 and TRBJ2-1; D ambiguous. The CDR3 has 12 residues. Germline values: CDR1 SEHNR, CDR2 FQNEAQ (reference sequence). Trimming pared 4 bases from V and 8 bases from J, leaving 9 bases between. The DNA of the CDR3 is TGTGCCAGCAGCTCTGCCGTGGATGAGCAGTTCTTC. Amino acids: CASSSAVDEQFF.

Many counts were recorded for this clonotype. The V gene is TRBV7-8, the J gene TRBJ1-2; D might be TRBD1 (6 bases). CDR1 is SGHVS and CDR2 is FQNEAQ in the germline V gene. The V gene lost 5 bases and the J gene lost 1 base, with 11 bases spanning the gap. This CDR3 is built from 14 residues. The CDR3 sequence is CASSPRTVNYGYTF. CDR3 DNA: TGTGCCAGCAGCCCCCGGACAGTTAACTATGGCTACACCTTC.

The rearrangement uses TRBV5-1 and TRBJ2-3; 10 bases map to TRBD1. The CDR3 loop spans 16 amino acids. Trimming removed 3 bases from V and 0 bases from J; junction bases left unmatched: 4. Germline assignment: CDR1 SGHRS and CDR2 YFSETQ. This CDR3 reads CASSSDRGPSTDTQYF. As DNA, the CDR3 is TGCGCCAGCAGCTCTGACAGGGGGCCTAGCACAGATACGCAGTATTTT. The full variable domain, in which reference TRBV5-1 and TRBJ2-3 provide the parts outside the CDR3, is KAGVTQTPRYLIKTRGQQVTLSCSPISGHRSVSWYQQTPGQGLQFLFEYFSETQRNKGNFPGRFSGRQFSNSRSEMNVSTLELGDSALYLCASSSDRGPSTDTQYFGPGTRLTVL.